The 6 T cell receptor beta chains below come from one sample, sequenced in a study of OX40 agonist ivuxolimab in advanced cancers. To prepare the library, the immunoSEQ multiplex PCR assay was applied. Drawn from immuneACCESS, this table holds only the in-frame rearrangements with V and J called that TCRdb kept. Clones are partly lost; checked studies trace under half to an unresolved V gene and leave the rest unexplained. This sample gives 50,000 or so clones in total; over 80% of them show up just once. The ten largest clones add up to around 26% of the sample. The sequenced sample was CD4+ or CD8+ T cells sorted from blood, obtained in a trial of the OX40 agonist ivuxolimab. These receptors were taken from an adult with an advanced solid tumor such as melanoma, head and neck, liver or kidney cancer.

V usage is TRBV28 and J usage is TRBJ2-2; D ambiguous. V gave up 6 bases and J gave up 1 base, with 12 bases separating them. There are 15 residues in the CDR3. CDR1 and CDR2 (germline): MDHEN, SYDVKM. This chain's CDR3 is CASRRYQRNTGELFF. As DNA, the CDR3 is TGTGCCAGCAGGCGATACCAGCGGAACACCGGGGAGCTGTTTTTT.

This chain joins TRBV6-5 and TRBJ1-1; D call uncertain. V was clipped by 6 bases and J by 7 bases, with 18 bases between them. Germline-derived CDR1 and CDR2 are MNHEY and SVGAGI. CDR3 length: 14 amino acids. The CDR3 is CASSPGFGGREAFF. CDR3 nucleotides: TGTGCCAGCAGCCCTGGATTTGGAGGGCGTGAAGCTTTCTTT.

V and J are TRBV27 and TRBJ2-2; tentatively, D is TRBD2 (7 bases). This CDR3 is built from 14 residues. Trimming took 8 bases from V and 5 from J, leaving 15 bases between them. Germline CDR1 is MNHEY and CDR2 is SMNVEV (reference sequence). The CDR3 is CASAWGRGTGELFF. CDR3 in DNA: TGTGCCAGCGCATGGGGGCGGGGGACCGGGGAGCTGTTTTTT.

This chain joins TRBV10-3 and TRBJ2-7, with 8 bases fitting TRBD2. J was trimmed by 4 bases and V by 6 bases; bases with no gene match: 2. The CDR3 is made up of 12 amino acids. The germline V gene has CDR1 ENHRY and CDR2 SYGVKD. In DNA form, the CDR3 reads TGTGCCATCAGCAGCGGGAGTTACGAGCAGTACTTC. It is translated as CAISSGSYEQYF.

This chain joins TRBV9 and TRBJ2-1, with 13 bases identical to TRBD2. Trimming took 4 bases from V and 5 from J; bases not matched to a gene: 6. The CDR3 has 16 residues. CDR1 is SGDLS and CDR2 is YYNGEE in the germline V gene. DNA for the CDR3: TGTGCCAGCAGCTCCCGGACTAGCGGGGGCCACAATGAGCAGTTCTTC. This sequence encodes CASSSRTSGGHNEQFF.

The chain carries TRBV7-3 and TRBJ2-5; TRBD1 matches 9 bases. V gave up 5 bases and J gave up 9 bases; unmatched junction bases: 10. CDR3 length: 14 amino acids. CDR1 and CDR2 (germline): SGHTA, FQGTGA. CDR3: CASSLGTGPGPQYF. The CDR3 bases are TGTGCCAGCAGCCTTGGGACAGGGCCTGGGCCCCAGTACTTC.